This is a list of T cell receptor beta chains from one sample in a study of identifying expanded T cells in peripheral blood. TCRdb keeps only in-frame clones here, not all; method: immunoSEQ multiplex PCR. Among about 90,000 clones listed, approximately 86% were seen once. Sequenced material: blood. The receptors stem from a person between 18 and 75 years old in good health. Both conserved end residues are part of each CDR3. Fields, in order: V gene, clone size, D gene, J gene, CDR3 protein, CDR3 DNA. D genes are given only for firm matches. Clone size, where shown, is once, few, many, or a class for clones that have expanded.

V: TRBV18
size: few
D: TRBD1
J: TRBJ1-2
CDR3: CASSGNTGGRSYGYTF
DNA: TGTGCCAGCTCCGGTAACACAGGGGGCCGGAGCTATGGCTACACCTTC

V: TRBV4-3
size: once
D: -
J: TRBJ2-3
CDR3: CASSQELSGSTDTQYF
DNA: TGCGCCAGCAGCCAAGAATTGTCGGGTAGCACAGATACGCAGTATTTT

V: TRBV7-9
size: -
D: TRBD1
J: TRBJ1-1
CDR3: CASSSRGRGMNTEAFF
DNA: TGTGCCAGCAGCTCGAGGGGGCGAGGGATGAACACTGAAGCTTTCTTT

V: TRBV7-2
size: few
D: -
J: TRBJ1-5
CDR3: CASSLAGAVNQPQHF
DNA: TGTGCCAGCAGCTTAGCAGGGGCAGTTAATCAGCCCCAGCATTTT

V: TRBV7-9
size: -
D: TRBD1
J: TRBJ1-2
CDR3: CASSLRGQSGGYTF
DNA: TGTGCCAGCAGCTTACGGGGACAGTCGGGAGGCTACACCTTC

V: TRBV7-2
size: -
D: -
J: TRBJ1-1
CDR3: CASSGGPSNTEAFF
DNA: TGTGCCAGCTCTGGCGGACCATCGAACACTGAAGCTTTCTTT

V: TRBV25-1
size: -
D: TRBD1
J: TRBJ2-7
CDR3: CASSEYFGTGDYEQYF
DNA: TGTGCCAGCAGTGAATATTTCGGGACAGGGGACTACGAGCAGTACTTC

V: TRBV9
size: -
D: -
J: TRBJ2-2
CDR3: CASSVAGRTGELFF
DNA: TGTGCCAGCAGCGTAGCGGGTCGCACCGGGGAGCTGTTTTTT

V: TRBV5-6
size: -
D: TRBD1
J: TRBJ1-5
CDR3: CASTRQGIGQPQHF
DNA: TGTGCCAGCACAAGACAGGGGATCGGTCAGCCCCAGCATTTT

V: TRBV11-2
size: -
D: -
J: TRBJ2-7
CDR3: CASSLRGRAYSYEQYF
DNA: TGTGCCAGCAGCTTAAGAGGCAGGGCCTACTCCTACGAGCAGTACTTC

V: TRBV7-9
size: -
D: -
J: TRBJ2-2
CDR3: CASSRLKGNPTGELFF
DNA: TGTGCCAGCAGCCGATTAAAGGGTAATCCCACCGGGGAGCTGTTTTTT

V: TRBV7-8
size: -
D: TRBD1
J: TRBJ2-5
CDR3: CASSLWTGGQETQYF
DNA: TGTGCCAGCAGCTTGTGGACAGGGGGCCAAGAGACCCAGTACTTC

V: TRBV29-1
size: -
D: TRBD2
J: TRBJ2-2
CDR3: CSVRLAGGLVTGELFF
DNA: TGCAGCGTCCGACTAGCGGGGGGGCTCGTAACCGGGGAGCTGTTTTTT

V: TRBV5-4
size: -
D: -
J: TRBJ2-3
CDR3: CASSFSAFDTQYF
DNA: TGTGCCAGCAGCTTTTCTGCCTTTGATACGCAGTATTTT

V: TRBV7-9
size: -
D: -
J: TRBJ2-3
CDR3: CASSDPNSVTSTDTQYF
DNA: TGTGCCAGCAGCGACCCCAATAGCGTAACTAGCACAGATACGCAGTATTTT

V: TRBV29-1
size: once
D: -
J: TRBJ2-1
CDR3: CSAPRGAGAFNEQFF
DNA: TGCAGCGCTCCCAGGGGCGCAGGGGCTTTCAATGAGCAGTTCTTC

V: TRBV6-5
size: -
D: TRBD1
J: TRBJ1-2
CDR3: CASSTTGLAGYTF
DNA: TGTGCCAGCAGTACGACAGGGTTGGCTGGCTACACCTTC

V: TRBV11-3
size: -
D: TRBD1
J: TRBJ2-7
CDR3: CASSLGYDRVGSYEQYF
DNA: TGTGCCAGCAGCTTAGGGTACGACAGGGTCGGTTCCTACGAGCAGTACTTC

V: TRBV2
size: -
D: TRBD1
J: TRBJ1-5
CDR3: CASRAHRGQGQPQHF
DNA: TGTGCCAGCAGAGCTCACAGGGGGCAGGGGCAGCCCCAGCATTTT

V: TRBV7-2
size: -
D: -
J: TRBJ1-6
CDR3: CASSLGAGDSPLHF
DNA: TGTGCCAGCAGCTTAGGTGCAGGGGATTCACCCCTCCACTTT

V: TRBV2
size: once
D: -
J: TRBJ2-7
CDR3: CASSERQVWDEQYF
DNA: TGTGCCAGCAGTGAAAGGCAGGTCTGGGACGAGCAGTACTTC

V: TRBV7-3
size: -
D: -
J: TRBJ1-1
CDR3: CASSFLMNTEAFF
DNA: TGTGCCAGCAGCTTTCTAATGAACACTGAAGCTTTCTTT

V: TRBV30
size: -
D: -
J: TRBJ2-7
CDR3: CAGALVAGSYEQYF
DNA: TGTGCGGGGGCCTTGGTGGCAGGTTCCTACGAGCAGTACTTC

V: TRBV11-1
size: -
D: TRBD1
J: TRBJ2-4
CDR3: CASSSPGTDQAKNIQYF
DNA: TGTGCCAGCAGCTCACCGGGGACAGACCAAGCCAAAAACATTCAGTACTTC

V: TRBV18
size: once
D: -
J: TRBJ1-1
CDR3: CASSPVANTEAFF
DNA: TGTGCCAGCTCACCGGTTGCGAACACTGAAGCTTTCTTT

V: TRBV4-3
size: few
D: TRBD2
J: TRBJ2-5
CDR3: CASSPSGVSGGPLETQYF
DNA: TGCGCCAGCAGCCCATCGGGTGTTAGCGGGGGCCCCCTCGAGACCCAGTACTTC

V: TRBV18
size: -
D: -
J: TRBJ2-5
CDR3: CASSPTRGETQYF
DNA: TGTGCCAGCTCTCCTACCCGAGGAGAGACCCAGTACTTC

V: TRBV11-3
size: -
D: -
J: TRBJ1-1
CDR3: CASRTNTEAFF
DNA: TGTGCCAGCAGAACAAACACTGAAGCTTTCTTT

V: TRBV29-1
size: -
D: TRBD2
J: TRBJ2-7
CDR3: CSALSETSLSYEQYF
DNA: TGCAGCGCTCTAAGTGAGACTAGCCTCTCCTACGAGCAGTACTTC

V: TRBV4-1
size: -
D: TRBD1
J: TRBJ2-5
CDR3: CASSQKEGQGEETQYF
DNA: TGCGCCAGCAGCCAAAAAGAGGGACAGGGTGAAGAGACCCAGTACTTC

V: TRBV7-9
size: -
D: -
J: TRBJ2-7
CDR3: CASSLAKGSYEQYF
DNA: TGTGCCAGCAGCTTAGCAAAGGGATCCTACGAGCAGTACTTC

V: TRBV4-3
size: once
D: -
J: TRBJ2-7
CDR3: CASSQGVRPTEYEQYF
DNA: TGCGCCAGCAGCCAAGGCGTTCGACCCACAGAGTACGAGCAGTACTTC

V: TRBV5-1
size: -
D: -
J: TRBJ2-1
CDR3: CASSLSGDSYNEQFF
DNA: TGCGCCAGCAGCTTGTCCGGGGACTCCTACAATGAGCAGTTCTTC

V: TRBV6-1
size: -
D: -
J: TRBJ2-2
CDR3: CASSERWAGNTGELFF
DNA: TGTGCCAGCAGTGAGCGGTGGGCAGGGAACACCGGGGAGCTGTTTTTT

V: TRBV5-1
size: -
D: -
J: TRBJ1-2
CDR3: CASRPQSGQEIYGYTF
DNA: TGCGCCAGCAGACCGCAGTCAGGGCAGGAGATCTATGGCTACACCTTC

V: TRBV5-4
size: -
D: TRBD1
J: TRBJ2-2
CDR3: CASSEGARSGELFF
DNA: TGTGCCAGCAGCGAGGGGGCCAGGTCCGGGGAGCTGTTTTTT

V: TRBV11-3
size: -
D: -
J: TRBJ1-2
CDR3: CASSPTGSVSGGYTF
DNA: TGTGCCAGCAGCCCGACGGGGAGTGTTTCGGGTGGCTACACCTTC

V: TRBV5-6
size: -
D: -
J: TRBJ2-1
CDR3: CASSLALLDSLYSYNEQFF
DNA: TGTGCCAGCAGCTTGGCCCTCTTGGACTCGCTGTACTCCTACAATGAGCAGTTCTTC

V: TRBV19
size: -
D: TRBD1
J: TRBJ1-2
CDR3: CASSIGGQGDMYGYTF
DNA: TGTGCCAGTAGTATCGGCGGACAGGGAGACATGTATGGCTACACCTTC

V: TRBV6-5
size: -
D: -
J: TRBJ1-1
CDR3: CASSYLQKTEAFF
DNA: TGTGCCAGCAGTTACCTACAAAAGACTGAAGCTTTCTTT

V: TRBV27
size: few
D: TRBD1
J: TRBJ2-2
CDR3: CASSVTGLTGELFF
DNA: TGTGCCAGCAGTGTGACAGGGCTTACCGGGGAGCTGTTTTTT

V: TRBV30
size: few
D: TRBD1
J: TRBJ1-1
CDR3: CAWSSVRGKIEAFF
DNA: TGTGCCTGGAGTAGTGTCAGGGGGAAGATTGAAGCTTTCTTT

V: TRBV7-2
size: -
D: -
J: TRBJ1-5
CDR3: CASSLVGGGDQPQHF
DNA: TGTGCCAGCAGCTTAGTCGGGGGTGGGGATCAGCCCCAGCATTTT

V: TRBV5-6
size: -
D: -
J: TRBJ1-6
CDR3: CASSSGGSLHF
DNA: TGTGCCAGCAGCTCGGGGGGCAGTCTCCACTTT

V: TRBV4-3
size: -
D: TRBD1
J: TRBJ1-2
CDR3: CASSQDTWTGVEDTF
DNA: TGCGCCAGCAGCCAAGATACCTGGACAGGGGTTGAGGACACCTTC

V: TRBV11-2
size: once
D: TRBD1
J: TRBJ1-6
CDR3: CASSTRQGLGSPLHF
DNA: TGTGCCAGCAGCACCCGACAGGGTTTAGGTTCACCCCTCCACTTT

V: TRBV7-2
size: -
D: TRBD1
J: TRBJ1-2
CDR3: CASSLIFRGRDGYTF
DNA: TGTGCCAGCAGCTTAATTTTTAGGGGGCGCGATGGCTACACCTTC

V: TRBV6-5
size: -
D: TRBD1
J: TRBJ1-1
CDR3: CASSYLQGEDTEAFF
DNA: TGTGCCAGCAGTTACTTACAGGGGGAGGACACTGAAGCTTTCTTT

V: TRBV11-1
size: -
D: TRBD1
J: TRBJ2-2
CDR3: CASSLYRGGTGELFF
DNA: TGTGCCAGCAGCTTATACAGGGGTGGCACCGGGGAGCTGTTTTTT

V: TRBV28
size: -
D: -
J: TRBJ1-2
CDR3: CASSPRGFFYGYTF
DNA: TGTGCCAGCAGTCCGCGGGGGTTCTTCTATGGCTACACCTTC

V: TRBV2
size: -
D: -
J: TRBJ1-6
CDR3: CASSDSKSRRATYNSPLHF
DNA: TGTGCCAGCAGTGATTCAAAAAGCCGCAGGGCGACCTATAATTCACCCCTCCACTTT

V: TRBV7-2
size: -
D: TRBD2
J: TRBJ2-1
CDR3: CASSVFSGGAYNEQFF
DNA: TGTGCCAGCAGCGTATTTAGCGGGGGGGCCTACAATGAGCAGTTCTTC

V: TRBV25-1
size: -
D: -
J: TRBJ2-2
CDR3: CASSELGRNNGGELFF
DNA: TGTGCCAGCAGTGAACTGGGAAGGAATAACGGCGGGGAGCTGTTTTTT

V: TRBV14
size: -
D: -
J: TRBJ1-2
CDR3: CASSPRQGLSSGYTF
DNA: TGTGCCAGCAGCCCGCGGCAGGGGCTGAGTTCTGGCTACACCTTC

V: TRBV30
size: -
D: -
J: TRBJ1-1
CDR3: CAWSVDLSMNTEAFF
DNA: TGTGCCTGGAGTGTCGACCTGTCCATGAACACTGAAGCTTTCTTT

V: TRBV6-5
size: -
D: TRBD1
J: TRBJ1-1
CDR3: CASSLTGGTEAFF
DNA: TGTGCCAGCAGTTTAACAGGGGGCACTGAAGCTTTCTTT

V: TRBV7-8
size: -
D: -
J: TRBJ1-1
CDR3: CASRFLGNTEAFF
DNA: TGTGCCAGCAGGTTTTTGGGAAACACTGAAGCTTTCTTT

V: TRBV5-1
size: -
D: TRBD1
J: TRBJ2-4
CDR3: CASSLGQGDRIQYF
DNA: TGCGCCAGCAGCTTGGGACAGGGGGACCGCATTCAGTACTTC

V: TRBV30
size: -
D: -
J: TRBJ1-2
CDR3: CAWSVLGPYGYTF
DNA: TGTGCCTGGAGTGTACTGGGACCCTATGGCTACACCTTC